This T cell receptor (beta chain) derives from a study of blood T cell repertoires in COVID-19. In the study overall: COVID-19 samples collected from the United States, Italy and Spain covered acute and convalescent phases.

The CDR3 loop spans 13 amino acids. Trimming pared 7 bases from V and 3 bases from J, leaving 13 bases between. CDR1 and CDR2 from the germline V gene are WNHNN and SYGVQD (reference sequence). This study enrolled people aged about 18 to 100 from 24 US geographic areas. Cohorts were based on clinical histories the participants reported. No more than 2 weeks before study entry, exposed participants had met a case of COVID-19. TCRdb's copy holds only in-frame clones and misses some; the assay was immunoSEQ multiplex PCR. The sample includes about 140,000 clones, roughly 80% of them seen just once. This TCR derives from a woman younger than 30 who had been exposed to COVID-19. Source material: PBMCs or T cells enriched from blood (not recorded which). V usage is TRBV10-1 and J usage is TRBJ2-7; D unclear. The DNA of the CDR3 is TGCGCCAGCACCCTAGACTGTTGCTACGAGCAGTACTTC. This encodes CASTLDCCYEQYF.